The 29 T cell receptor beta chains given below trace back to one sample, sequenced in a study of PD-L1 blockade in urothelial cancer. The table came from immunoSEQ multiplex PCR; TCRdb's copy has only in-frame clones and leaves some out. The table records about 120,000 clones, around 90% of them present only once. Time point in this sample: peripheral blood 6 weeks after treatment start. The material sequenced was PBMCs, taken around atezolizumab (anti-PD-L1) treatment. These receptor sequences come from a man aged 55 to 70 with urothelial cancer.

A remark on this clone: Other nucleotide sequences from this sample produce the same CDR3. This chain uses TRBV2 with TRBJ2-5; D unresolved. Per germline, CDR1 SNHLY and CDR2 FYNNEI. This CDR3 has 12 residues. Trimming removed 6 bases at V and 0 bases at J, with 5 bases between. CDR3 sequence reads: CASRADQETQYF. The CDR3 region has the DNA TGTGCCAGCAGGGCGGACCAAGAGACCCAGTACTTC.

The rearrangement uses TRBV13 and TRBJ2-1; maybe TRBD1 (6 bases). The V and J ends lost 3 bases and 4 bases respectively, with 19 bases between them. There are 17 residues in the CDR3. The germline gives CDR1 PRHDT, CDR2 FYEKMQ (reference sequence). CDR3 in DNA: TGTGCCAGCAGCTTCAGGTTTGGGGACAACCCATACAATGAGCAGTTCTTC. Translation gives CASSFRFGDNPYNEQFF. Together with reference TRBV13 and TRBJ2-1, the CDR3 gives the full variable domain: AAGVIQSPRHLIKEKRETATLKCYPIPRHDTVYWYQQGPGQDPQFLISFYEKMQSDKGSIPDRFSAQQFSDYHSELNMSSLELGDSALYFCASSFRFGDNPYNEQFFGPGTRLTVL.

This chain links TRBV7-2 with TRBJ2-7; 8 bases are a match to TRBD2. The germline CDR1 and CDR2 sequences are SGHTA and FQGNSA. V trimming: 6 bases; J trimming: 7 bases; junction bases outside the gene matches: 11. The CDR3 spans 14 residues. In nucleotides, the CDR3 is TGTGCCAGCAGACCCGGGGGGGCGACGCAGGAGCAGTACTTC. It yields the protein CASRPGGATQEQYF. The entire variable domain, with the rest obtained from reference TRBV7-2 and TRBJ2-7, is as follows: GAGVSQSPSNKVTEKGKDVELRCDPISGHTALYWYRQSLGQGLEFLIYFQGNSAPDKSGLPSDRFSAERTGGSVSTLTIQRTQQEDSAVYLCASRPGGATQEQYFGPGTRLTVT.

This clone came up once. The gene calls are TRBV12-1 and TRBJ2-7; the DNA was not compared with TRBD1, the D call given in the table. TRBV12-1 is termed a pseudogene. The CDR3 spans 20 residues. The chain's CDR3 is CASSFGCFGFWTSNTYEQYF. The CDR3 coding sequence is TGTGCCAGCAGCTTTGGTTGTTTTGGGTTTTGGACATCTAATACCTACGAGCAGTACTTC.

The chain has TRBV7-6 and TRBJ2-1; D possibly corresponds to TRBD2 (6 bases). V was shortened by 1 base and J by 6 bases, with 16 bases between the two germline ends. The CDR3 loop spans 16 amino acids. Germline CDR1 is SGHVS and CDR2 is FNYEAQ. The CDR3, as DNA: TGTGCCAGCAGCTTAGGTAGCGGAAGGGGTAGCAATGAGCAGTTCTTC. This translates into CASSLGSGRGSNEQFF. The whole variable domain, filled in from reference TRBV7-6 and TRBJ2-1, reads GAGVSQSPRYKVTKRGQDVALRCDPISGHVSLYWYRQALGQGPEFLTYFNYEAQQDKSGLPNDRFSAERPEGSISTLTIQRTEQRDSAMYRCASSLGSGRGSNEQFFGPGTRLTVL.

J is TRBJ2-3 and V is TRBV28; perhaps TRBD2 as D (6 bases). V was clipped by 4 bases and J by 4 bases, with 12 bases between them. CDR1 and CDR2 from the germline V gene are MDHEN and SYDVKM. The CDR3 loop spans 14 amino acids. CDR3 amino acids: CASSSGGSSDTQYF. For the CDR3, the DNA is TGTGCCAGCAGTTCTGGAGGGAGTTCAGATACGCAGTATTTT.

The chain couples TRBV5-1 to TRBJ2-3; tentatively, D is TRBD1 (5 bases). This CDR3 has 16 residues. Germline CDR1 reads SGHRS; CDR2 reads YFSETQ. V was clipped by 5 bases and J by 6 bases, with 22 bases between them. The CDR3 is CASRLGWSGLGDTQYF. The CDR3 region has the DNA TGCGCCAGCAGACTGGGGTGGTCAGGGCTAGGGGATACGCAGTATTTT.

The J gene is TRBJ2-3, the V gene TRBV7-2; 9 bases map to TRBD2. This CDR3 has 16 residues. Unmatched junction bases numbered 14, after V lost 5 bases and J lost 8 bases. Germline loops: CDR1 SGHTA, CDR2 FQGNSA. The CDR3 DNA is TGTGCCAGCAGCCCCTTAAGTAGCGGGGGTGGAGGTACGCAGTATTTT. It specifies CASSPLSSGGGGTQYF. The variable domain in full, completed from reference TRBV7-2 and TRBJ2-3, reads GAGVSQSPSNKVTEKGKDVELRCDPISGHTALYWYRQSLGQGLEFLIYFQGNSAPDKSGLPSDRFSAERTGGSVSTLTIQRTQQEDSAVYLCASSPLSSGGGGTQYFGPGTRLTVL.

The chain recombines TRBV5-1 with TRBJ2-3; D may be TRBD2 (5 bases). The V gene lost 4 bases and the J gene lost 0 bases, with 12 bases spanning the gap. CDR1 and CDR2 from the germline V gene are SGHRS and YFSETQ. The CDR3 consists of 15 residues. The CDR3 is CASSPADLSTDTQYF. The CDR3 DNA reads TGCGCCAGCAGCCCGGCGGACTTGAGCACAGATACGCAGTATTTT. Drawing the rest from reference TRBV5-1 and TRBJ2-3, the complete variable domain is KAGVTQTPRYLIKTRGQQVTLSCSPISGHRSVSWYQQTPGQGLQFLFEYFSETQRNKGNFPGRFSGRQFSNSRSEMNVSTLELGDSALYLCASSPADLSTDTQYFGPGTRLTVL.

The chain couples TRBV5-1 to TRBJ1-3, with 7 bases identical to TRBD1. Losses at the gene ends were 0 bases for V and 0 bases for J; bases not matched to a gene: 3. Germline CDR1 SGHRS, CDR2 YFSETQ. This CDR3 comprises 16 residues. In DNA form, the CDR3 reads TGCGCCAGCAGCTTGGTGGGGACAGACTCTGGAAACACCATATATTTT. This sequence encodes CASSLVGTDSGNTIYF.

This clone is a singleton in its sample. This chain links TRBV7-3 with TRBJ2-3; TRBD2 aligns across 13 bases. Losses at the gene ends were 4 bases for V and 5 bases for J; bases not matched to a gene: 15. Per the germline V gene, CDR1 is SGHTA and CDR2 is FQGTGA. This CDR3 contains 19 residues. The CDR3 sequence is CASSSDIGLAGAVRDTQYF. Here the CDR3 DNA reads TGTGCCAGCAGCTCCGATATCGGACTAGCGGGGGCCGTCCGAGATACGCAGTATTTT.

V gene TRBV5-4 combines with J gene TRBJ2-1; D unresolved. Germline CDR1 SGHNT, CDR2 YYREEE (reference sequence). V lost 0 bases to trimming and J lost 1 base, with 8 bases between them. CDR3 length equals 15 residues. DNA for the CDR3: TGTGCCAGCAGCTTGGACAGTCTGTCCTACAATGAGCAGTTCTTC. Translating gives CASSLDSLSYNEQFF.

The rearrangement links TRBV6-5 to TRBJ2-2; possible D gene TRBD2, 6 bases. V was trimmed by 6 bases and J by 2 bases, leaving 13 bases between them. This CDR3 is built from 15 residues. Germline-derived CDR1 and CDR2 are MNHEY and SVGAGI. CDR3 region: CASSRGRSNTGELFF. The DNA of the CDR3 is TGTGCCAGCAGCCGGGGGAGGTCTAACACCGGGGAGCTGTTTTTT.

CDR3 amino acids: CASSSYRGDQPQHF. The CDR3 DNA sequence: TGTGCCAGCAGCTCCTACAGGGGGGATCAGCCCCAGCATTTT. The rearrangement uses TRBV5-6 and TRBJ1-5, with 8 bases that match TRBD1. The CDR3 covers 14 residues. V lost 3 bases and J lost 5; bases outside the gene matches: 4. CDR1 and CDR2 from the germline V gene are SGHDT and YYEEEE.

The chain uses TRBV9 and TRBJ2-3; tentatively, D is TRBD2 (6 bases). CDR3 length: 15 residues. Deletions cut 0 bases from V and 5 bases from J, with 13 bases between. Germline V gives CDR1 SGDLS, CDR2 YYNGEE. In DNA, the CDR3 is TGTGCCAGCAGCGTAGGCGGGGCCGGTGGAGATACGCAGTATTTT. Its protein is CASSVGGAGGDTQYF.

DNA for the CDR3: TGTGCCAGTAGTGCCACGGGACAGGGGATTCTGGTGGAAGCTTTCTTT. It yields the protein CASSATGQGILVEAFF. The chain is built from TRBV19 and TRBJ1-1, with TRBD1 identical over 10 bases. CDR1 LNHDA and CDR2 SQIVND come from the germline V gene (reference sequence). The CDR3 is 16 residues long. Trimming took 5 bases from V and 8 from J; bases not matched to a gene: 14.

V usage is TRBV11-2 and J usage is TRBJ2-7; perhaps TRBD2 as D (6 bases). CDR1 is SGHAT and CDR2 is FQNNGV in the germline V gene. This CDR3 comprises 13 residues. Deletions cut 2 bases from V and 7 bases from J, with 12 bases between. CDR3 coding DNA: TGTGCCAGCAGCTTATTGGGACTGAGGGAGCAGTACTTC. Translated, it gives CASSLLGLREQYF.

This clone was detected only once. J is TRBJ2-5 and V is TRBV5-6, with D perhaps matching TRBD1 (6 bases). V was clipped by 1 base and J by 5 bases, with 9 bases between them. This CDR3 has 13 residues. Germline V gene lookup returns CDR1 SGHDT and CDR2 YYEEEE. CDR3 coding DNA: TGTGCCAGCAGCTTGTTGGGGGCGGAGACCCAGTACTTC. Protein sequence: CASSLLGAETQYF.

This clone was seen only once. The chain uses TRBV14 and TRBJ1-1, with TRBD1 as a possible D gene (5 bases). The CDR3 length is 13 residues. With 3 bases removed from V and 3 bases from J, the gap between germline ends came to 8 bases. Per the germline V gene, CDR1 is SGHDN and CDR2 is FVKESK. CDR3 protein: CASSHGGYTEAFF. The CDR3 nucleotides read TGTGCCAGCAGCCACGGGGGGTACACTGAAGCTTTCTTT.

This sequence joins TRBV2 and TRBJ1-4, with D perhaps TRBD1 (6 bases). Germline V CDR1 and CDR2: SNHLY, FYNNEI. This CDR3 comprises 14 residues. V was pared by 4 bases and J by 11 bases, with 17 bases between. The DNA for the CDR3 is TGTGCCAGCAGTGTTGACAGGCCGAGAGGGAAACTGTTTTTT. This gives the protein CASSVDRPRGKLFF.

V usage is TRBV5-1 and J usage is TRBJ2-5; a weak D match, TRBD2 (5 bases). Per the germline V gene, CDR1 is SGHRS and CDR2 is YFSETQ. The CDR3 spans 14 residues. V was trimmed by 0 bases and J by 3 bases, leaving 9 bases between them. The chain's CDR3 is CASSLAATKETQYF. DNA for the CDR3: TGCGCCAGCAGCTTGGCGGCGACTAAAGAGACCCAGTACTTC.

The rearrangement joins TRBV28 to TRBJ2-5; maybe TRBD2 (6 bases). Between the trimmed V and J ends, which lost 4 bases and 2 bases, there was a span of 29 bases. The germline V gene encodes CDR1 MDHEN and CDR2 SYDVKM. This CDR3 is 20 amino acids long. The DNA for the CDR3 is TGTGCCAGCAGTTCCCTTCAAGCTCGTAGCGCGGGGATAGGACAAGAGACCCAGTACTTC. The encoded protein is CASSSLQARSAGIGQETQYF.

V and J are TRBV29-1 and TRBJ2-7, with 8 positions matching TRBD2. V shed 2 bases and J 6 bases; nucleotides not matched to a gene: 0. Germline-derived CDR1 and CDR2 are SQVTM and ANQGSEA. The CDR3 loop spans 11 amino acids. Written as DNA, the CDR3 is TGCAGCGTTGAACTAGCGGGCGAGCAGTACTTC. Protein product: CSVELAGEQYF.

This rearrangement joins TRBV9 to TRBJ2-7, with 10 bases identical to TRBD2. The CDR3 has 14 residues. J gave up 5 bases and V 7 bases, and 9 bases lay outside the gene matches. The germline V gene has CDR1 SGDLS and CDR2 YYNGEE. The CDR3: CASAVIAGGDEQYF. For the CDR3, the DNA is TGTGCCAGCGCGGTGATAGCGGGAGGTGACGAGCAGTACTTC.

V usage is TRBV5-4 and J usage is TRBJ2-5; a possible D gene is TRBD2 (5 bases). Trimming took 4 bases from V and 7 from J, leaving 14 bases between them. CDR3 length equals 13 residues. CDR1 and CDR2 (germline): SGHNT, YYREEE (reference sequence). This CDR3 is CASSPGVGPTQYF. The CDR3 DNA reads as TGTGCCAGCAGCCCCGGGGTAGGGCCGACCCAGTACTTC. Supplemented by reference TRBV5-4 and TRBJ2-5, the full variable domain reads ETGVTQSPTHLIKTRGQQVTLRCSSQSGHNTVSWYQQALGQGPQFIFQYYREEENGRGNFPPRFSGLQFPNYSSELNVNALELDDSALYLCASSPGVGPTQYFGPGTRLLVL.

This chain links TRBV9 with TRBJ2-5, with D possibly matching TRBD2 (5 bases). CDR3 size: 14 residues. Germline V lookup: CDR1 SGDLS, CDR2 YYNGEE. The V and J ends lost 2 bases and 5 bases respectively, with 13 bases between them. CDR3 sequence: CASSVTGGGETQYF. DNA for the CDR3: TGTGCCAGCAGCGTCACGGGCGGCGGGGAGACCCAGTACTTC.

CDR3 in DNA: TGTGCCAGCAGTGAAGGGGCAGTCTCAACCTACGAGCAGTACTTC. Its translation is CASSEGAVSTYEQYF. The rearrangement joins TRBV6-1 to TRBJ2-7; D unclear. Germline CDR1 and CDR2: MNHNS and SASEGT. The V gene lost 1 base and the J gene lost 2 bases, with 12 bases spanning the gap. The CDR3 has 15 amino acids.

The chain uses TRBV5-8 and TRBJ1-2, with a tentative D call TRBD1 (6 bases). The germline V gene has CDR1 SGHTS and CDR2 YDEGEE. This CDR3 has 14 amino acids. Trimming removed 0 bases from V and 2 bases from J, with 8 bases in between. The CDR3 sequence: CASSLGQGNYGYTF. CDR3 bases: TGTGCCAGCAGCTTGGGGCAGGGGAACTATGGCTACACCTTC.

The chain is built from TRBV28 and TRBJ2-7; TRBD2 aligns across 12 bases. Germline CDR1 is MDHEN and CDR2 is SYDVKM. The ends lost 5 bases at V and 3 bases at J; junction bases unmatched: 20. The CDR3 runs 20 residues. The CDR3 bases are TGTGCCAGCAGTCCCGACGGACTAGCGGGGATGAGAGGCTCCCACTACGAGCAGTACTTC. Amino acids: CASSPDGLAGMRGSHYEQYF.